These 20 T cell receptor beta chains were all obtained from the same sample, sequenced in a study of response to subunit inactivated influenza vaccine. TCRdb reprocessed the RT-PCR reads via MiXCR and lists one record per CDR3 protein. The sample lists 500,000 to 600,000 distinct CDR3 sequences; approximately 7.6% were seen once. Sequencing was performed on PBMCs from blood, taken less than 30 months after vaccination. Receptor source: a man between 50 and 69 years old who received an inactivated influenza vaccine.

This clonotype was seen repeatedly, ten times or more. The V gene is TRBV7-2, the J gene TRBJ2-5; D is uncertain. The CDR3 is 14 amino acids. Germline lookup yields CDR1 SGHTA and CDR2 FQGNSA. The germline V and J ends were trimmed by 1 base and 5 bases, with 11 bases remaining between them. The CDR3 here is CASSLVPIRETQYF. The CDR3 DNA reads TGTGCCAGCAGCTTAGTTCCGATCCGGGAGACCCAGTACTTC.

This rearrangement joins TRBV5-1 to TRBJ2-1; 7 nucleotides agree with TRBD2. CDR1 is SGHRS, CDR2 YFSETQ, per germline. After removal of 1 base from V and 3 bases from J, the junction contained 7 bases not matched to a gene. The CDR3 loop spans 16 amino acids. The CDR3 sequence: CASSLLAGDFYNEQFF. The CDR3 DNA follows: TGCGCCAGCAGCTTGTTGGCGGGGGATTTCTACAATGAGCAGTTCTTC.

This clonotype was seen a few times. The genes are TRBV30 and TRBJ1-2; D unclear. The CDR3 sequence is 14 residues long. The V gene's germline CDR1 is GTSNPN and CDR2 SVGIG (reference sequence). V shed 2 bases and J shed 3 bases, with 13 bases lying between them. Here the CDR3 DNA reads TGTGCCTGGAGTACCCCGGCGGGATACTATGGCTACACCTTC. As protein: CAWSTPAGYYGYTF.

The chain joins TRBV4-3 to TRBJ2-3; 7 bases line up with TRBD1. Per the germline V gene, CDR1 is LGHNA and CDR2 is YSLEER. Germline trimming cut 0 bases from V and 0 bases from J; bases unmatched to any gene: 3. The CDR3 contains 16 residues. CDR3 amino acids: CASSQDLGQSTDTQYF. CDR3 bases: TGCGCCAGCAGCCAAGATTTGGGACAGAGCACAGATACGCAGTATTTT.

This chain joins TRBV9 and TRBJ2-5; 9 bases line up with TRBD1. The V and J ends lost 7 bases and 5 bases, in that order; junction bases with no gene match: 15. The CDR3 spans 16 residues. Germline CDR1 SGDLS, CDR2 YYNGEE. The CDR3 region is CASSKLPGQGSETQYF. The CDR3 nucleotides read TGTGCCAGCTCAAAGTTACCGGGACAGGGATCGGAGACCCAGTACTTC.

The genes are TRBV10-3 and TRBJ2-7; possibly TRBD2 for D (5 bases). The CDR3 has 17 amino acids. Germline-derived CDR1 and CDR2 are ENHRY and SYGVKD. V was pared by 0 bases and J by 0 bases, with 15 bases between. This CDR3 is CAISESVSGGPSYEQYF. The CDR3 bases are TGTGCCATCAGTGAGTCGGTGAGCGGCGGCCCCTCCTACGAGCAGTACTTC.

The rearrangement joins TRBV2 to TRBJ2-1; D is undetermined. Germline CDR1 SNHLY, CDR2 FYNNEI. The CDR3 totals 12 residues. V lost 3 bases and J 9 bases, leaving 9 bases between the germline ends. The CDR3, as DNA: TGTGCCAGCAGTGATTTGGGCACTGAGCAGTTCTTC. This sequence encodes CASSDLGTEQFF.

The rearrangement joins TRBV28 to TRBJ2-3; TRBD1 might be the D (6 bases). V lost 8 bases and J lost 4, with 16 bases in between. Germline-derived CDR1 and CDR2 are MDHEN and SYDVKM. CDR3 length equals 14 residues. DNA for the CDR3: TGTGCCAGCGGGGTGACAGGCTCGCCAGATACGCAGTATTTT. Encoded protein: CASGVTGSPDTQYF.

V and J are TRBV5-5 and TRBJ1-1, with a weak D call TRBD1 (6 bases). Trimming removed 0 bases from V and 5 bases from J, with 14 bases in between. Germline lookup yields CDR1 SGHKS and CDR2 YYEKEE (reference sequence). This CDR3 region has 15 residues. DNA for the CDR3: TGTGCCAGCAGCTTGGCATATGCAGGGGAGACTGAAGCTTTCTTT. As protein: CASSLAYAGETEAFF.

This chain joins TRBV28 and TRBJ2-7, with 9 bases fitting TRBD1. The germline V gene has CDR1 MDHEN and CDR2 SYDVKM. This CDR3 is 14 amino acids long. The V gene end was trimmed by 5 bases and the J gene end by 4 bases; junction bases not matched to a gene: 6. The CDR3, as DNA: TGTGCCAGCAGTCCCGGACAGGGGATTTACGAGCAGTACTTC. Its protein product is CASSPGQGIYEQYF.

This clonotype was seen a handful of times. The CDR3 region is CSVHPSTDTQYF. CDR3 DNA: TGCAGTGTACACCCTAGCACAGATACGCAGTATTTT. J is TRBJ2-3 and V is TRBV20-1; D remains unclear. The V gene lost 7 bases and the J gene lost 0 bases, with 8 bases spanning the gap. The CDR3 is made up of 12 amino acids. The germline V gene encodes CDR1 DFQATT and CDR2 SNEGSKA (reference sequence).

Ten or more counts support this clonotype. J is TRBJ1-2 and V is TRBV28; a weak D match, TRBD1 (5 bases). V was shortened by 5 bases and J by 5 bases, with 9 bases between the two germline ends. Germline assignment: CDR1 MDHEN and CDR2 SYDVKM. This CDR3 spans 12 amino acids. CDR3 region: CASSRKGYGYTF. The CDR3 region has the DNA TGTGCCAGCAGTCGCAAGGGGTATGGCTACACCTTC.

There are many counts of this clonotype. The chain uses TRBV4-3 and TRBJ2-3, with a possible D match to TRBD2 (6 bases). Germline V lookup: CDR1 LGHNA, CDR2 YSLEER. This CDR3 is 15 amino acids long. V lost 5 bases to trimming and J lost 6 bases, with 18 bases between them. The DNA for the CDR3 is TGCGCCAGCAGCAACATAGGTGGGGGGAAGGATACGCAGTATTTT. Protein sequence: CASSNIGGGKDTQYF.

This clonotype was picked up a small number of times. The CDR3 loop reads CSASPSGGISYEQYF. CDR3 nucleotides: TGCAGTGCTAGCCCTAGCGGGGGGATATCCTACGAGCAGTACTTC. V usage is TRBV20-1 and J usage is TRBJ2-7, with 11 bases aligning to TRBD2. CDR1 is DFQATT, CDR2 SNEGSKA, per germline (reference sequence). J gave up 1 base and V 3 bases, and 5 bases lay outside the gene matches. The CDR3 sequence is 15 residues long.

This clonotype was recorded at least ten times. The CDR3 region is CASSLSGTSYNEQFF. CDR3 sequence (DNA): TGTGCCAGCAGTTTGAGCGGAACCTCCTACAATGAGCAGTTCTTC. The chain combines TRBV12-3 or TRBV12-4 with TRBJ2-1; weak D call: TRBD2 (5 bases). Trimming stripped 3 bases from V and 0 bases from J, with 9 bases between. CDR3 length: 15 amino acids.

This clonotype was observed a few times. V gene TRBV7-2 combines with J gene TRBJ1-4, with D perhaps matching TRBD1 (5 bases). The CDR3 is 16 amino acids. Trimming stripped 5 bases from V and 7 bases from J, with 20 bases between. CDR1 is SGHTA, CDR2 FQGNSA, per germline. CDR3 loop: CASSPYRQPGVEKLFF. The CDR3 DNA reads TGTGCCAGCAGCCCCTACCGACAGCCTGGTGTTGAAAAACTGTTTTTT.

This chain connects TRBV6-1 to TRBJ1-2; TRBD1 matches 9 bases. The germline gives CDR1 MNHNS, CDR2 SASEGT. The CDR3 has 14 amino acids. The V gene end was trimmed by 5 bases and the J gene end by 3 bases; junction bases not matched to a gene: 4. CDR3 DNA sequence: TGTGCCAGCAGTCGAAGGACAGGGGACTATGGCTACACCTTC. This sequence encodes CASSRRTGDYGYTF.

The V gene is TRBV20-1, the J gene TRBJ2-2, with 13 bases matching TRBD2. CDR1 and CDR2 (germline): DFQATT, SNEGSKA (reference sequence). The CDR3 has 15 residues. V trimming: 4 bases; J trimming: 4 bases; junction bases outside the gene matches: 3. The CDR3 region has the DNA TGCAGTGCTACCGGGACTAGCGGGGCCACCGGGGAGCTGTTTTTT. As protein: CSATGTSGATGELFF.

This clonotype was detected many times. This chain joins TRBV14 and TRBJ1-1; TRBD1 might be the D (6 bases). CDR3 length: 16 amino acids. V was trimmed by 3 bases and J by 1 base, leaving 15 bases between them. The germline V gene encodes CDR1 SGHDN and CDR2 FVKESK. Written as DNA, the CDR3 is TGTGCCAGCAGCCAGCTCAACAGGGTCCAGAACACTGAAGCTTTCTTT. It encodes CASSQLNRVQNTEAFF.

This clonotype appeared a few times. This rearrangement joins TRBV7-9 to TRBJ1-1; tentative D call: TRBD1 (5 bases). The CDR3 totals 14 residues. CDR1 and CDR2 (germline): SEHNR, FQNEAQ (reference sequence). Trimming stripped 1 base from V and 6 bases from J, with 12 bases between. The CDR3 DNA reads as TGTGCCAGCAGCTTAGTCTTTCCGGGGCCTGAAGCTTTCTTT. It is translated as CASSLVFPGPEAFF. The variable domain in full, with the rest retrieved from reference TRBV7-9 and TRBJ1-1, is DTGVSQNPRHKITKRGQNVTFRCDPISEHNRLYWYRQTLGQGPEFLTYFQNEAQLEKSRLLSDRFSAERPKGSFSTLEIQRTEQGDSAMYLCASSLVFPGPEAFFGQGTRLTVV.